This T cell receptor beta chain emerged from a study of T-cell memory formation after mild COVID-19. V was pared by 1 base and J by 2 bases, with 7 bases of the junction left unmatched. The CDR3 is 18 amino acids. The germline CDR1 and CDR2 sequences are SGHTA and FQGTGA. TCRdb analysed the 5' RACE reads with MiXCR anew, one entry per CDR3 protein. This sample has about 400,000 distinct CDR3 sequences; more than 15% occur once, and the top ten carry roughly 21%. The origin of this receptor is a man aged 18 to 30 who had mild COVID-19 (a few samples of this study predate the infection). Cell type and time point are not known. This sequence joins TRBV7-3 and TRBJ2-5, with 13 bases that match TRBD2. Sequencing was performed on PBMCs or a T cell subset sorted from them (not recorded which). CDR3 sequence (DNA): TGTGCCAGCAGCTTAAACGCCGGGACTAGCGGGGCTCAAGAGACCCAGTACTTC. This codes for CASSLNAGTSGAQETQYF.